This is a list of T cell receptor beta chains from one sample in a study of long-term antiretroviral therapy in people with HIV. Assay: immunoSEQ multiplex PCR; the TCRdb copy retains only in-frame clones and omits some. The sample records roughly 25,000 clones, approximately 81% being singletons. Source: unsorted PBMCs, taken 2.3 years after starting antiretroviral therapy. Every receptor here comes from a man aged 35-49 years with HIV. CDR3s leave out the opening cysteine and the closing phenylalanine or tryptophan. A D gene is named only where the DNA matches it firmly.

TRBD1,TRBV5-6,ASSRDRGGAEQY
-,TRBV28,ASSSRAQF
TRBD1,TRBV5-1,ASSLDGQGYTEAF
-,TRBV10-2,ASSWPRGTPGELF
-,TRBV7-8,ASSLERWGAYEQF
TRBD2,TRBV2,ASSDWTSGRAREQY
TRBD2,TRBV10-2,ASSDSGLAGMVDTQY
TRBD2,TRBV9,ASSVGEGAAGEQF
-,TRBV19,ASSIQLNSPLH
TRBD1,TRBV19,ASSPRQGLRGFSSYEQY
TRBD1,TRBV2,ATQRQGSDQPQH
TRBD1,TRBV18,ASSPPNRGTGGPSTNEKLF
-,TRBV25-1,ASSPGHYEQY
TRBD1,TRBV7-3,ASSSTGGRTEAF
-,TRBV5-1,ASSLGTSSYEQY
-,TRBV6-5,ASSLGGGGRRETQY
-,TRBV5-1,ASSLDGAYEQY
-,TRBV25-1,ASSEFGGRRNTEAF
TRBD2,TRBV6-1,ASSEALAADTQY
-,TRBV11-3,ASSPGGSGANVLT
-,TRBV29-1,SGQALYGYT
-,TRBV11-3,ASSEEGDYYGYT
TRBD1,TRBV5-8,ASSPGTASDTEAF
-,TRBV20-1,SARDNEQF
-,TRBV6-6,ASSSGLAADTIY
-,TRBV5-1,ASSELGTSRLVEQF
-,TRBV19,ASIGRQAYGYT
-,TRBV30,AGQRGVPNTEAF
-,TRBV12-5,ASGLDGNEQF
TRBD1,TRBV10-3,AISGQGKTEAF
TRBD1,TRBV9,ASSGSGGQVTTEAF
-,TRBV7-9,ASSPGTSYEQY
-,TRBV6-5,ASRHGESIGYT
TRBD2,TRBV7-9,ASSRGLVRTGELF
-,TRBV29-1,SVVRDLRDTEAF
-,TRBV7-5,VRSSHRQGINYGYT
TRBD1,TRBV28,ASSLLDRGAKNIQY
-,TRBV11-3,ASSFAWGTYSGNTIY
TRBD2,TRBV10-2,ASRLAVNNEQF
-,TRBV5-5,ASSLRSGAANTEAF
-,TRBV2,ASSESRVGTEAF
-,TRBV19,ASSIYDSQGRSPLH
-,TRBV5-1,ASRNEGDGYT
TRBD2,TRBV27,ASSLGLAGGNEQF
TRBD2,TRBV5-1,ASSLSILAGGKEQF
-,TRBV21-1,ASSTVGGFGNTEAF
TRBD1,TRBV7-2,ASSLRVDRSYEQY
-,TRBV7-9,ASSLDGLHYYGYT
TRBD1,TRBV9,ASSVGGGASVNTEAF
TRBD1,TRBV29-1,SVEGAQETQY
-,TRBV30,AWTDSLNYGYT
-,TRBV10-1,ASSEGLGWQY
-,TRBV10-3,AISEGDMANEKLF
-,TRBV7-8,ASGSGDSGNTIY
-,TRBV11-2,ASSLIGWGEAF